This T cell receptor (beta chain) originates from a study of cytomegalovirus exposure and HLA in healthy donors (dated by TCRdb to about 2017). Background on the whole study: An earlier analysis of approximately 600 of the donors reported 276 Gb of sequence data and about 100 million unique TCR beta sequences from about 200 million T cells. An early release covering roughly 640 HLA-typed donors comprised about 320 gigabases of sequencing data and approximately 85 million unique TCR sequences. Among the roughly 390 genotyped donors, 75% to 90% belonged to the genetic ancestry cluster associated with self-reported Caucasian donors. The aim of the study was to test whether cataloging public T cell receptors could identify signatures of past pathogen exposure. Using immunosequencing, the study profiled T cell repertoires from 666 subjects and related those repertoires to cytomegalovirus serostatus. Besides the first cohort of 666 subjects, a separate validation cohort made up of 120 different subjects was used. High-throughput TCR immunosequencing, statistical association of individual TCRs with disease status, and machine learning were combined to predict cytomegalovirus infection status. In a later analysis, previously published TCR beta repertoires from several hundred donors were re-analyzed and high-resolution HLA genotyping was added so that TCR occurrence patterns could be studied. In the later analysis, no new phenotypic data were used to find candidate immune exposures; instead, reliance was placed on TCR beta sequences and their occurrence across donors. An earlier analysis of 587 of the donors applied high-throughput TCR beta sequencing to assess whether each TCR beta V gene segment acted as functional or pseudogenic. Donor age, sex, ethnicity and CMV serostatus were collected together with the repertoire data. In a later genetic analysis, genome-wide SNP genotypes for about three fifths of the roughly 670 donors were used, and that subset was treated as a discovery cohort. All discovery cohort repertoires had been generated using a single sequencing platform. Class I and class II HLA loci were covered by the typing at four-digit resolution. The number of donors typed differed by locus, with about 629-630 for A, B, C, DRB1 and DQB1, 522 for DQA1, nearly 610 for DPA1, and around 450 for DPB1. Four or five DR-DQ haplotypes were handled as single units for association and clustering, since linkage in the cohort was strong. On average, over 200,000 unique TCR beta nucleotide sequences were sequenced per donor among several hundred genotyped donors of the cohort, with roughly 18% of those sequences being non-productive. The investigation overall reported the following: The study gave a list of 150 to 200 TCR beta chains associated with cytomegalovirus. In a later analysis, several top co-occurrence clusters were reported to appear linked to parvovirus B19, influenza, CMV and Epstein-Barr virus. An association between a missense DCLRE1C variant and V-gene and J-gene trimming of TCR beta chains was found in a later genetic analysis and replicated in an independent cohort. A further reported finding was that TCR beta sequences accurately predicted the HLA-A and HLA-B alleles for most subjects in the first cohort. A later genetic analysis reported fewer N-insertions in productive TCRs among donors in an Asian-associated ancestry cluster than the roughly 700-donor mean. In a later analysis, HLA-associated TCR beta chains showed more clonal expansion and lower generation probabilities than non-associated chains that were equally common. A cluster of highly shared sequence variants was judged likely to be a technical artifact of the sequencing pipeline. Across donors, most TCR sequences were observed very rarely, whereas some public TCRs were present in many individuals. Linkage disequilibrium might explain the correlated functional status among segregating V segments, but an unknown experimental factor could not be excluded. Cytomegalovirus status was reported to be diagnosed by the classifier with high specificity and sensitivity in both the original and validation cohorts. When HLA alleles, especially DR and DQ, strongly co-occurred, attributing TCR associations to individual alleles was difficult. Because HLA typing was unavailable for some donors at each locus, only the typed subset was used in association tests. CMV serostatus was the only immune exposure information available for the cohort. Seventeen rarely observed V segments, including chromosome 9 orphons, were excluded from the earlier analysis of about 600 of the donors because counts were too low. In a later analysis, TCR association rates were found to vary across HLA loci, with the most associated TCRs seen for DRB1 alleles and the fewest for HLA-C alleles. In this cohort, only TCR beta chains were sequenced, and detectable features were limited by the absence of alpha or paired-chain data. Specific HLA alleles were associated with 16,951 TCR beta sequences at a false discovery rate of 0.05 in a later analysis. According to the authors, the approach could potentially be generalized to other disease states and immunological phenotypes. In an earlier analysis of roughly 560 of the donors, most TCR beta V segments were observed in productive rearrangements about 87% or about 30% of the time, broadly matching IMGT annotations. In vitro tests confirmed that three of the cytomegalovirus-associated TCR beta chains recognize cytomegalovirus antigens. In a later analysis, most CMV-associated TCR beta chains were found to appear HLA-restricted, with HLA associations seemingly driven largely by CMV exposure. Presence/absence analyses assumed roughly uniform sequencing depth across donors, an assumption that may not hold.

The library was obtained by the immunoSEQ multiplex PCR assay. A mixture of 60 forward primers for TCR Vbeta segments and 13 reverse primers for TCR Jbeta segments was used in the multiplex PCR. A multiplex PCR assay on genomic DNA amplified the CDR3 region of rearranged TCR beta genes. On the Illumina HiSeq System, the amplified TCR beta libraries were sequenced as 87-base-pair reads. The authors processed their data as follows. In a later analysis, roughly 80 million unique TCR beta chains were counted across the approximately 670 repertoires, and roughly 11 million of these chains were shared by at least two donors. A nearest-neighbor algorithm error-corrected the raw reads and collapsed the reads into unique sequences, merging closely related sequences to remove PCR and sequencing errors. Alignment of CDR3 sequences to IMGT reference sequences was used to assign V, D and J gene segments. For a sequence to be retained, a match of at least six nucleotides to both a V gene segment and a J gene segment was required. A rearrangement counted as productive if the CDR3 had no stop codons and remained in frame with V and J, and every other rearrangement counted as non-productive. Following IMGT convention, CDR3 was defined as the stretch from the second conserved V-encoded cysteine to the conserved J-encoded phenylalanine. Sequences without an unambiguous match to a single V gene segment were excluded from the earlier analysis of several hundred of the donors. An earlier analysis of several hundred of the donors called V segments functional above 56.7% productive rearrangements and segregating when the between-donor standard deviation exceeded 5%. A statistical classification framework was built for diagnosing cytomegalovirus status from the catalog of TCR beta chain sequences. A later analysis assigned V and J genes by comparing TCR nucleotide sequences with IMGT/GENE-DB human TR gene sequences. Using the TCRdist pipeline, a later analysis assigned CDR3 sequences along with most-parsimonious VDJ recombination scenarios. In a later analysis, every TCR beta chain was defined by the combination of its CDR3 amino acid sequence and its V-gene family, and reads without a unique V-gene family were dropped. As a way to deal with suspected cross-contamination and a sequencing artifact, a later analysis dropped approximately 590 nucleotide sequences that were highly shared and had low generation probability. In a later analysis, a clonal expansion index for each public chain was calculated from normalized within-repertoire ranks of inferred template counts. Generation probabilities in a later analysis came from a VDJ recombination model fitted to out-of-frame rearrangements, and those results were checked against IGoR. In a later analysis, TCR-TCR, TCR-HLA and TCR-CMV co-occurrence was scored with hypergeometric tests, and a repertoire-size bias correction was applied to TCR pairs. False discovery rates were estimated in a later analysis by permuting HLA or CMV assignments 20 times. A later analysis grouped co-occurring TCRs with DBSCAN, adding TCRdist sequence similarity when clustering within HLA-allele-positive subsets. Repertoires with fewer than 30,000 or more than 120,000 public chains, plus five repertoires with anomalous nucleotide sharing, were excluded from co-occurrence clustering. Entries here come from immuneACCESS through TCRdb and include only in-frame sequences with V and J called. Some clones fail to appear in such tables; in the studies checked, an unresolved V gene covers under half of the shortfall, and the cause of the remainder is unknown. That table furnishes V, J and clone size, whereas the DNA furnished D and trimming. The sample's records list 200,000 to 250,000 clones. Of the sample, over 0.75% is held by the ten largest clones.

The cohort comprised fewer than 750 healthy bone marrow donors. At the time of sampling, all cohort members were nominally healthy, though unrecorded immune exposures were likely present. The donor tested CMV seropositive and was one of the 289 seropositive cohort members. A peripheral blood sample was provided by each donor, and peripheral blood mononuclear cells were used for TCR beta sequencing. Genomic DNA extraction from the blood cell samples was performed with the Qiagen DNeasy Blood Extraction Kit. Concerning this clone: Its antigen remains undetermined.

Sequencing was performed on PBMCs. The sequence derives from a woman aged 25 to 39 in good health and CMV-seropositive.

The DNA sequence reads TGTGCCAGCAGTTCCCCGACAGGGGGCGCGGGGCAGCCCCAGCATTTT. It translates to CASSSPTGGAGQPQHF. Recombination connected TRBV28 to TRBJ1-5; TRBD1 matches 10 bases in the middle. The germline V gene yields MDHEN for CDR1 and SYDVKM for CDR2. Reading from cysteine to phenylalanine, the CDR3 counts 16 amino acids. Only CDR3 DNA remains: 48 bases, in frame from the first base. The germline V end is reduced by 4 bases and the J end by 7 bases; junction bases left unmatched: 10.